One sample yielded the 7 T cell receptor beta chains listed below, sequenced in a study of regulatory T cells in long-lasting Graves disease. Sample time point: newly diagnosed GD, antithyroid drugs for less than 3 months. PBMC-derived RNA was used for the TCR library. HTBI primers from iRepertoire and Arm-PCR of CDR3 regions yielded the TCR beta libraries. MiXCR was run by TCRdb on the multiplex PCR reads, yielding one entry per CDR3 protein. This table holds roughly 530,000 distinct CDR3 sequences, about 16% found once. The sample was also reused in another study, on T cells in Graves' hyperthyroidism and ophthalmopathy.

This specimen consisted of peripheral blood mononuclear cells (PBMCs), obtained at new diagnosis, from a patient treated with antithyroid drugs. These receptors were obtained from a woman aged 35 to 60 with Graves disease.

This chain links TRBV28 with TRBJ2-1, with D possibly being TRBD1 (6 bases). The CDR3 has 16 amino acids. V was pared by 5 bases and J by 8 bases, with 22 bases between. Germline values: CDR1 MDHEN, CDR2 SYDVKM. The CDR3: CASSPPPGQRDDEQFF. Written as DNA, the CDR3 is TGTGCCAGCAGTCCGCCCCCGGGACAAAGGGACGATGAGCAGTTCTTC.

The chain has TRBV29-1 and TRBJ1-2, with D maybe TRBD1 (6 bases). The CDR3 runs 13 residues. V shed 4 bases and J shed 5 bases, with 14 bases lying between them. CDR1 and CDR2 (germline): SQVTM, ANQGSEA. CDR3 in DNA: TGCAGCGTTGTGGTAGGGGGGTTTTATGGCTACACCTTC. This sequence encodes CSVVVGGFYGYTF.

The V and J genes are TRBV5-1 and TRBJ1-2; D ambiguous. The CDR3 spans 13 residues. Trimming took 0 bases from V and 3 from J, leaving 6 bases between them. CDR1 SGHRS and CDR2 YFSETQ come from the germline V gene. The CDR3 DNA reads TGCGCCAGCAGCTTGGAGTCGGACTATGGCTACACCTTC. This encodes CASSLESDYGYTF.

The rearrangement joins TRBV7-3 to TRBJ2-7; D is perhaps TRBD1 or TRBD2 (5 bases each). The CDR3 consists of 13 residues. Germline V CDR1 and CDR2: SGHTA, FQGTGA. V was cut by 4 bases and J by 4 bases, with 11 bases left in between. CDR3 protein: CASSSQAGYEQYF. The CDR3 DNA is TGTGCCAGCAGCTCACAGGCGGGTTACGAGCAGTACTTC.

This clonotype appeared many times. The chain has TRBV27 and TRBJ2-2, with D hard to call. Germline values: CDR1 MNHEY, CDR2 SMNVEV (reference sequence). Trimming shortened V by 1 base and J by 7 bases, and 7 bases separated the two germline ends. The CDR3 extends over 13 amino acids. The CDR3 reads CASSLYPGGELFF. DNA for the CDR3: TGTGCCAGCAGTTTATATCCGGGCGGGGAGCTGTTTTTT.

There are many counts of this clonotype. This sequence joins TRBV3-1 and TRBJ1-2; no definite D call. Between the trimmed V and J ends, which lost 0 bases and 5 bases, there was a span of 22 bases. The germline CDR1 and CDR2 sequences are LGHDT and YNNKEL (reference sequence). The CDR3 runs to 18 residues. CDR3 region: CASSQDLAVRDYRYGYTF. CDR3 in DNA: TGTGCCAGCAGCCAAGATCTGGCGGTTAGAGACTACCGTTATGGCTACACCTTC.

This clonotype was seen at least ten times. This chain links TRBV2 with TRBJ2-3, with 11 bases fitting TRBD1. The germline CDR1 and CDR2 sequences are SNHLY and FYNNEI. This CDR3 contains 14 residues. Trimming cost V 6 bases and J 5 bases; bases outside gene matches: 4. CDR3 residues: CASSQDRGQDTQYF. CDR3 sequence (DNA): TGTGCCAGCAGCCAGGACAGGGGGCAAGATACGCAGTATTTT. The entire variable domain, with the rest obtained from reference TRBV2 and TRBJ2-3, is as follows: EPEVTQTPSHQVTQMGQEVILRCVPISNHLYFYWYRQILGQKVEFLVSFYNNEISEKSEIFDDQFSVERPDGSNFTLKIRSTKLEDSAMYFCASSQDRGQDTQYFGPGTRLTVL.